This TCR beta chain was identified in a study of cytomegalovirus exposure and HLA in healthy donors listed by TCRdb under 2017. Regarding the complete study: According to an earlier analysis of 587 of the donors, 150 million to 200 million T cells yielded some 120 million unique TCR beta sequences and roughly 280 Gb of sequence data. The aim of the study was to test whether cataloging public T cell receptors could identify signatures of past pathogen exposure. Along with the approximately 620-subject first cohort, a separate validation cohort of over a hundred different subjects was used. An earlier analysis of approximately 580 of the donors used high-throughput TCR beta sequencing to judge whether each TCR beta V gene segment behaved as functional or pseudogenic. To predict cytomegalovirus infection status, the study brought together high-throughput TCR immunosequencing, statistical association of individual TCRs with disease status, and machine learning. A later genetic analysis used genome-wide SNP genotypes for about three fifths of the 666 donors, treating that subset as a discovery cohort. The genetic ancestry cluster associated with self-reported Caucasian donors included 81% of the roughly 400 genotyped donors. HLA typing covered class I and class II loci at four-digit resolution. The number of typed donors differed by locus: roughly 620-630 for A, B, C, DRB1 and DQB1; about 520 for DQA1; 600 to 610 for DPA1; and around 490 for DPB1. The study profiled the T cell repertoires of 666 subjects by immunosequencing and related them to cytomegalovirus serostatus. Donor age, sex, ethnicity and CMV serostatus were compiled together with the repertoire data. To study patterns of TCR occurrence, a later analysis re-analyzed previously published TCR beta repertoires from just over 650 donors and added high-resolution HLA genotyping. Every repertoire in the discovery cohort had been generated on one and the same sequencing platform. An early release that covered fewer than 750 HLA-typed donors contained around 300 gigabases of sequencing data and roughly 84 million unique TCR sequences. Rather than drawing on any new phenotypic data, the later analysis identified candidate immune exposures from TCR beta sequences and the way those sequences occurred across donors. On average, approximately 250,000 unique TCR beta nucleotide sequences were sequenced per donor among a few hundred genotyped donors of the cohort, with roughly 18% of those sequences being non-productive. Roughly five DR-DQ haplotypes were handled as single units for association and clustering because linkage in the cohort was strong. The research as a whole found: In vitro tests confirmed that three of the cytomegalovirus-associated TCR beta chains recognize cytomegalovirus antigens. An earlier analysis of approximately 590 of the donors showed that most TCR beta V segments appeared in productive rearrangements either about 87% or about 30% of the time, which broadly matched IMGT annotations. Roughly uniform sequencing depth across donors was assumed in presence/absence analyses, although this assumption may not hold. Because HLA typing was unavailable for some donors at each locus, only the typed subset was used in association tests. In a later analysis, several top co-occurrence clusters were reported to appear linked to parvovirus B19, influenza, CMV and Epstein-Barr virus. A further reported finding was that TCR beta sequences accurately predicted the HLA-A and HLA-B alleles for most subjects in the first cohort. A later analysis associated some 17,000 TCR beta sequences with specific HLA alleles at a false discovery rate of 0.05. Compared with equally common non-associated chains, HLA-associated TCR beta chains in a later analysis were more clonally expanded and had lower generation probabilities. Most TCR sequences were observed very rarely across donors, whereas some public TCRs were present in many individuals. A group of highly shared sequence variants was considered likely to be a technical artifact of the sequencing pipeline. Some IMGT-functional V segments, including TRBV6-2 and TRBV6-3, could not be distinguished by the 87-base-pair reads and were therefore excluded. According to the authors, the approach could potentially be generalized to other disease states and immunological phenotypes. The study gave a list of some 150 TCR beta chains associated with cytomegalovirus. The classifier was reported to diagnose cytomegalovirus status with high specificity and sensitivity in both the original cohort and the validation cohort. Compared with the roughly 720-donor mean, donors in an Asian-associated ancestry cluster had fewer N-insertions in productive TCRs, according to a later genetic analysis. According to a later analysis, most CMV-associated TCR beta chains appeared to be HLA-restricted, and the HLA associations seemed to be driven largely by CMV exposure. In a later analysis, the rate of TCR association differed among HLA loci, with DRB1 alleles having the most associated TCRs and HLA-C alleles having the fewest. Correlated functional status among segregating V segments might reflect linkage disequilibrium, but an unknown experimental factor could not be ruled out. Assigning TCR associations to individual alleles was difficult when HLA alleles, especially DR and DQ, strongly co-occurred. CMV serostatus was the only immune exposure information available for the cohort. The cohort was sequenced for TCR beta chains only, and without alpha or paired-chain data the features that could be detected were limited. An association between a missense DCLRE1C variant and V-gene and J-gene trimming of TCR beta chains was found in a later genetic analysis and replicated in an independent cohort. Roughly 17 rarely observed V segments, including chromosome 9 orphons, were excluded from the earlier analysis of approximately 600 of the donors because counts were too low.

In regard to this clone: The antigen it recognizes is unknown. No quality values exist for individual bases; no much larger clone is one base distant.

The library was prepared using the immunoSEQ multiplex PCR assay. A mixture of 60 forward primers for TCR Vbeta segments and 13 reverse primers for TCR Jbeta segments was used in the multiplex PCR. Amplification of the CDR3 region of rearranged TCR beta genes was performed with a multiplex PCR assay on genomic DNA. The amplified TCR beta libraries were sequenced on the Illumina HiSeq System as 87-base-pair reads. In the source study's methods: A later analysis tallied roughly 76 million unique TCR beta chains across the approximately 670 repertoires, and approximately 12 million of those chains were shared by two or more donors. A nearest-neighbor algorithm error-corrected the raw reads and collapsed the reads into unique sequences, merging closely related sequences to remove PCR and sequencing errors. Alignment of CDR3 sequences to IMGT reference sequences was used to assign V, D and J gene segments. Each retained sequence needed at least a six-nucleotide match to both a V gene segment and a J gene segment. A rearrangement counted as productive if the CDR3 had no stop codons and remained in frame with V and J, and every other rearrangement counted as non-productive. CDR3 was defined by IMGT convention, running from the second conserved V-encoded cysteine to the conserved J-encoded phenylalanine. The earlier analysis of about 640 of the donors excluded any sequence lacking an unambiguous match to a single V gene segment. An earlier analysis of several hundred of the donors called V segments functional above 56.7% productive rearrangements and segregating when the between-donor standard deviation exceeded 5%. A statistical classification framework was built for diagnosing cytomegalovirus status from the catalog of TCR beta chain sequences. A later analysis assigned V and J genes by comparing TCR nucleotide sequences with IMGT/GENE-DB human TR gene sequences. Using the TCRdist pipeline, a later analysis assigned CDR3 sequences along with most-parsimonious VDJ recombination scenarios. In a later analysis, each TCR beta chain was defined by its CDR3 amino acid sequence together with its V-gene family, and reads without a unique V-gene family were excluded. In a later analysis, fewer than 600 highly shared, low-generation-probability nucleotide sequences were removed to address suspected cross-contamination and a sequencing artifact. For each public chain, a later analysis derived a clonal expansion index from normalized ranks of inferred template counts within each repertoire. In a later analysis, generation probabilities were computed using a VDJ recombination model fitted to out-of-frame rearrangements, and the results were checked against IGoR. In a later analysis, TCR-TCR, TCR-HLA and TCR-CMV co-occurrence was scored with hypergeometric tests, and a repertoire-size bias correction was applied to TCR pairs. In a later analysis, false discovery rates were estimated by permuting HLA or CMV assignments 20 times. In a later analysis, co-occurring TCRs were grouped using DBSCAN, with TCRdist sequence similarity added in when clustering inside HLA-allele-positive subsets. Repertoires with fewer than 30,000 or more than 120,000 public chains were left out of co-occurrence clustering, as were five repertoires with anomalous nucleotide sharing. The immuneACCESS repertoire file appears here via TCRdb, limited to in-frame rearrangements. These files lack a portion of the clones; in checked studies, under half of the deficit traces to unresolved V genes, and the cause of the others is not known. V and J calls and clone size follow that table, whereas D and trimming were derived from the DNA. This sample holds 89,000 or so clones; about three quarters were observed only once. Roughly 2% of the sample is taken by the ten largest.

The cohort comprised 710 or so healthy bone marrow donors. At the time of sampling, every cohort member was nominally healthy, though immune exposures that went unrecorded were likely present. The donor was CMV seronegative and belonged to the group of approximately 320 seronegative cohort members. Each donor provided a peripheral blood sample, and peripheral blood mononuclear cells were used for TCR beta sequencing. Genomic DNA extraction from the blood cell samples was performed with the Qiagen DNeasy Blood Extraction Kit. The germline V gene encodes CDR1 GTSNPN and CDR2 SVGIG (reference sequence). The germline ends are 17 bases apart after V is trimmed by 4 bases and J by 7 bases. There are 15 amino acids in the CDR3, from cysteine to phenylalanine inclusive. The kept DNA is CDR3 alone, 45 bases in frame from the first base.

The sample consisted of PBMCs. Rearrangement joined TRBV30 to TRBJ1-6; a tentative D call is TRBD1 (5 bases match). The receptor comes from a boy aged 10-17 years in good health and CMV-seronegative. The DNA reads as follows: TGTGCCTGGAAGCCCCCGCGGGGGGACAATTCACCCCTCCACTTT. It is translated as CAWKPPRGDNSPLHF.